This TCR beta chain was recovered during a study of beta chain features in type 1 diabetes. The CDR3 is 14 residues long. CDR1 and CDR2 (germline): SGHRS, YFSETQ. Deletions cut 8 bases from V and 5 bases from J, with 19 bases between. Sequenced material consisted of expressed TCRB transcripts (all of the isolated RNA was reverse transcribed). Sequencing was performed with immunoSEQ multiplex PCR; in TCRdb, only in-frame clones are kept and a portion is missing. This table has 240,000 or so clones, around a quarter appearing once. The sample comprised central memory CD4+ T cells from blood. This clonotype was sampled from a man aged 25-45 years in good health. The chain links TRBV5-1 to TRBJ2-5; no firm D call. The CDR3 sequence: CASSTRGGRETQYF. CDR3 bases: TGCGCCAGTAGTACTCGAGGTGGCCGGGAGACCCAGTACTTC.